The sequence of this TCR beta chain was determined in a study of shared clonotypes between healthy human individuals. Turning to the study itself: Three CD4 naive, three CD4 memory, two CD8 naive and one CD8 memory plate were used per donor.

The repertoire was sequenced with immunoSEQ multiplex PCR; TCRdb's copy has only in-frame clones and lacks some. The table shows 500,000 to 700,000 clones, with 95% occurring only once. Naivety among CD8 cells was defined by CD45RO negativity and positive CCR7 selection, thereby excluding terminally differentiated effector memory CD45RA+ cells. The donors were all Caucasian adults (living in Nashville, Tennessee). Of note for this clone: Antigen specificity is unknown.

Germline lookup yields CDR1 SGHRS and CDR2 YFSETQ. The CDR3 totals 18 residues. V lost 3 bases, J lost 1 base, and 14 bases stayed unmatched. Study-level findings and limits: Larger richness was generally estimated for naive than memory subsets. In several donors, roughly 5.2% of naive CD4 clonotypes appeared in common.

The sample consisted of naive CD8+ T cells sorted from blood. The gene calls are TRBV5-1 and TRBJ1-1; 8 bases fit TRBD1. This TCR was sampled from a woman aged 25 to 39 in good health. The CDR3 bases are TGCGCCAGCAGCTGTGGACCTGATAATGGACAGGGGAACACTGAAGCTTTCTTT. Its translation: CASSCGPDNGQGNTEAFF.